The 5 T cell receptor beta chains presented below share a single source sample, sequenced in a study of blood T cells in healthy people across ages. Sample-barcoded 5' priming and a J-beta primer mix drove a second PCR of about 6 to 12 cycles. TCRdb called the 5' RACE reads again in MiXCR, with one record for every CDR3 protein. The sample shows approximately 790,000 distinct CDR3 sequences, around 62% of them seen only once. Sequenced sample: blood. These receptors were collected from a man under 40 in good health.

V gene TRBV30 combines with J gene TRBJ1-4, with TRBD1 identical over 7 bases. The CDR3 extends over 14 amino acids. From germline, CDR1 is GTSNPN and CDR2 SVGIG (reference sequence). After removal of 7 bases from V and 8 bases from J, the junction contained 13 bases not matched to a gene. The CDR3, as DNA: TGTGCCTCACAATCAGGGGGGTTTACCGAAAAACTGTTTTTT. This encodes CASQSGGFTEKLFF. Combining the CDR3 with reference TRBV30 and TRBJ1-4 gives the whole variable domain SQTIHQWPATLVQPVGSPLSLECTVEGTSNPNLYWYRQAAGRGLQLLFYSVGIGQISSEVPQNLSASRPQDRQFILSSKKLLLSDSGFYLCASQSGGFTEKLFFGSGTQLSVL.

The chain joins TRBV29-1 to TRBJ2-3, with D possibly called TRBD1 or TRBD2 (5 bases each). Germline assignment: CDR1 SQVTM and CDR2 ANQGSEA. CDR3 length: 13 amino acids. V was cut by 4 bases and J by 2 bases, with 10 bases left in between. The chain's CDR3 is CSVGGRYTDTQYF. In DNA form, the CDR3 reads TGCAGCGTTGGGGGACGGTACACAGATACGCAGTATTTT.

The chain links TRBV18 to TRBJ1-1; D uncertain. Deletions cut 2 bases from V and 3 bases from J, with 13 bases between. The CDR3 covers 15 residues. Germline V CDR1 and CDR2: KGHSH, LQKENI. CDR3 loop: CASSPMLRLDTEAFF. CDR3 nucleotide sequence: TGTGCCAGCTCACCAATGTTGCGGTTGGACACTGAAGCTTTCTTT.

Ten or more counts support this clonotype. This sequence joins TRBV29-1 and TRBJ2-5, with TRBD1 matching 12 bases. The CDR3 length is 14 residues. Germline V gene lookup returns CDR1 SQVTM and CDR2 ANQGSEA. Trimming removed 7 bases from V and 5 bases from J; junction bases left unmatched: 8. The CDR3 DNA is TGCAGCGGCACCGGGACAGGGGGCTTGGAGACCCAGTACTTC. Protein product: CSGTGTGGLETQYF.

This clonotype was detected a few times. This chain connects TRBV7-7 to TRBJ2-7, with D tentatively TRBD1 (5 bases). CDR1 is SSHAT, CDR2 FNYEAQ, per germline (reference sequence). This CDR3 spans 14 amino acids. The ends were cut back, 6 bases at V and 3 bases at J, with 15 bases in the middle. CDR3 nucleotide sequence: TGTGCCAGCAGTCGAAGCTCCAGGGACTACGAGCAGTACTTC. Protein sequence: CASSRSSRDYEQYF.